This entry concerns a single T cell receptor beta chain. Antigen: not known. Germline trimming cut 3 bases from V and 7 bases from J; bases unmatched to any gene: 8. The germline CDR1 and CDR2 sequences are SGHAT and FQDESV (reference sequence). This CDR3 is built from 15 residues. This sample stems from a study of T cell responses to AZD1222 COVID-19 vaccine. Study-wide results and caveats: Dominant at 160-218 and 743-854, vaccine-associated CD4 TCRs also spanned spike. Receipt of two AZD1222 doses was followed by a rise in Spike-specific TCR breadth and depth.

Produced via immunoSEQ multiplex PCR; TCRdb's table is partial and in-frame only. Here the sample spans over 90,000 clones, about 88% being singletons. The specimen was peripheral blood, collected on day 0 of AZD1222 vaccination. The gene calls are TRBV11-1 and TRBJ2-1, with 8 positions matching TRBD2. The clonotype comes from an adult in good health. CDR3: CASSFGGEAPNEQFF. The CDR3 DNA reads as TGTGCCAGCAGCTTCGGGGGGGAGGCTCCGAATGAGCAGTTCTTC.